These 2 T cell receptor beta chains came from one sample sequenced in a study of fetal regulatory T cell absence and autoimmunity. Assay used: immunoSEQ multiplex PCR; TCRdb lists only in-frame clones, some missing. The profile shows about 46,000 clones, roughly four fifths of them singletons. The specimen sequenced was cord blood. These receptors all come from a newborn boy with IPEX syndrome.

The V call is TRBV10-1, the J call TRBJ2-3; D uncertain. Looked up from germline, CDR1 is WNHNN and CDR2 is SYGVQD (reference sequence). The length of the CDR3 is 14 residues. V lost 2 bases, J lost 6 bases, and 12 bases lay in between. The CDR3 reads CASSERAGRDTQYF. The CDR3 nucleotides read TGCGCCAGCAGTGAGAGGGCCGGAAGGGATACGCAGTATTTT.

This chain uses TRBV5-6 with TRBJ1-5; possibly TRBD1 for D (6 bases). Germline lookup yields CDR1 SGHDT and CDR2 YYEEEE. Trimming pared 5 bases from V and 0 bases from J, leaving 12 bases between. The CDR3 has 15 residues. Here the CDR3 reads CASSSDSDSNQPQHF. Here the CDR3 DNA reads TGTGCCAGCAGTTCGGACAGCGATAGCAATCAGCCCCAGCATTTT.